The sequence of this T cell receptor beta chain was determined in a study of radiotherapy plus CTLA-4 blockade in lung cancer (dated by TCRdb to the late 2010s). Notes on the research overall: Among enrolled patients, roughly 17% had an objective response and roughly 31% reached disease control. Study-level results and caveats: After treatment with radiotherapy and ipilimumab, TCR clones that came from tumors expanded in the peripheral blood. Increased serum interferon-beta after radiation, together with early dynamic changes in blood T cell clones, were reported to be the strongest predictors of response.

The study tested focal radiation therapy combined with CTLA-4 blockade (ipilimumab) in patients with chemo-refractory metastatic non-small-cell lung cancer. CDR1 and CDR2, looked up from the germline V gene, are SGHAT and FQNNGV. Between the V and J ends, shortened by 4 bases and 1 base respectively, the junction contains 10 bases. Counted from cysteine to phenylalanine, this CDR3 has 14 amino acids. The only DNA kept is the CDR3, 42 bases in frame from the first base. This clone was counted once. It has no known antigen specificity. No base qualities exist here, and no much larger clone lies one base off it. Libraries were prepared through the immunoSEQ multiplex PCR assay. Here the immuneACCESS table is served through TCRdb, limited to in-frame sequences with V and J called. Missing clones are a known gap in these copies; in checked studies unresolved V genes cover under half, and the rest lacks a known reason. For this sample there are 45,000 to 55,000 clones; about 72% appear just once. The ten largest make up around 10% of the sample.

The sequencing used peripheral blood, collected from a patient treated with radiotherapy plus ipilimumab. This TCR derives from a human donor with non-small cell lung cancer who had stable disease on radiotherapy plus ipilimumab. The chain was built from TRBV11-2 and TRBJ1-1, with a tentative D gene TRBD1 over 5 matching bases. CDR3 sequence: CASSYGGQNTEAFF. The bases read TGTGCCAGCAGCTATGGCGGACAGAACACTGAAGCTTTCTTT.